This T cell receptor (beta chain) comes out of a study of T-cell reconstitution after alpha-beta-depleted transplantation in children (TCRdb year 2016). Regarding the research as a whole: Using TCR repertoire profiling, the study followed T-cell immune reconstitution in a quantitative way in children after TCRalphabeta/CD19-depleted allogeneic hematopoietic cell transplantation. Beyond this particular receptor, the publication reports: Hyperexpanded clone frequencies declined over subsequent months; after one year, T-cell counts and TCRbeta diversity were mostly attributed to newly produced T cells. The high TCRbeta diversity at day 60 in some patients was ascribed to recipient T cells and intrathymic progenitors that had survived conditioning. The apparently early alphabetaT-cell count recovery about two months after transplant was reportedly dependent on only several hundred rapidly expanded clones derived from non-depleted graft cells.

Sample treatment or condition, as interpreted from the label and publication: allogeneic hematopoietic cell transplantation with graft depleted of TCRalphabeta T cells and CD19 B cells. The children who served as transplant recipients had been given grafts of TCRalphabeta/CD19-depleted allogeneic hematopoietic cells. This clonotype showed up many times. There is no known antigen for this receptor. Base qualities were left out, and no much larger clone turns up one base away. The CDR3 starts with the cysteine, ends with the phenylalanine, and has 15 residues. The kept DNA is CDR3 alone, 45 bases in frame from the first base. According to the germline V gene, CDR1 reads SNHLY and CDR2 reads FYNNEI. V is clipped by 3 bases and J by 1 base, and the sequence between their germline boundaries is 10 bases long. Receptor libraries were prepared by PCR. Instrument used: Illumina HiSeq 2500. Molecular barcoding was employed in the preparation of TCR libraries, with unique molecular identifiers being used to normalize TCRbeta repertoire quantification. The public reads were quality trimmed at Q25 with fastp and then assembled into clones with MiXCR by TCRdb, keeping productive beta chains. Each CDR3 protein appears once, grouped with its most common genes and DNA. The table for this sample lists about 280,000 distinct CDR3 sequences; about 9.9% of them were counted only once. The ten largest clones take up 23% of the sample.

The V and J segments used are TRBV2 and TRBJ2-1, with the D gene possibly TRBD1 or TRBD2, each one fitting 5 bases. Sample: peripheral blood, taken 180 days after TCRalphabeta/CD19-depleted stem cell transplant. The receptor comes from a male patient under 10 years old who had a stem cell transplant for chronic granulomatous disease, so the T cells may come from the graft donor. The base sequence is TGTGCCAGCAGTGATGGGGGATGGTCCTACAATGAGCAGTTCTTC. The encoded protein is CASSDGGWSYNEQFF.